This T cell receptor beta chain was recorded in a study of beta chain features in type 1 diabetes. This clone was seen a handful of times. What it binds is not known. Germline V gene data show CDR1 as DFQATT and CDR2 as SNEGSKA (reference sequence). The V end lost 5 bases, the J end lost 8 bases, and 6 bases lay between the germline ends. The CDR3 has 10 residues. Since all of the isolated RNA was reverse transcribed, expressed TCRB transcripts were what got sequenced. The table came from immunoSEQ multiplex PCR; TCRdb's copy has only in-frame clones and leaves some out. The sample holds 300,000 to 400,000 clones, around 9% seen once. Study conclusions and caveats: All four CD4+ subsets of Type 1 diabetes patients contained TCRB CDR3s that were moderately but significantly shorter.

This receptor was identified in a man under 40 with type 1 diabetes. The chain uses TRBV20-1 and TRBJ1-4; D remains unclear. Material for sequencing was central memory CD4+ T cells from blood. In DNA, the CDR3 is TGCAGTGCTCAAAGGGAAAAACTGTTTTTT. This encodes CSAQREKLFF.